The subject of this entry is one T cell receptor (beta chain). Authors' processing steps: Cell counts per sample came from amplifying reference gene primers. Using immunoSEQ multiplex PCR, the repertoire was profiled, and TCRdb retains in-frame clones only, with some absent. The V and J calls and the clone size are those of that table, but D and trimming were determined from the DNA. Of fewer than 250,000 clones in the sample, 84% were seen once. The germline V gene encodes CDR1 LNHDA and CDR2 SQIVND (reference sequence). V was clipped by 2 bases and J by 9 bases, with 14 bases between them. CDR3 length: 14 amino acids. This sample is part of a study of blood T cell repertoires in COVID-19.

This receptor was taken from a human donor in a cohort sampled during active COVID-19. The V gene is TRBV19, the J gene TRBJ2-1; tentatively, D is TRBD2 (6 bases). Specimen: peripheral blood. The CDR3 DNA is TGTGCCAGTAGTATAAGGACGGGGGAACCTGAGCAGTTCTTC. It codes for CASSIRTGEPEQFF.